This TCR beta chain was identified in a study of CXCR3 chemokines and chemotherapy response in bladder cancer. This clonotype ranks as medium-sized. TCRdb reprocessed the PCR reads via MiXCR and lists one record per CDR3 protein. The profile shows around 8,800 distinct CDR3 sequences, about 21% of them singletons. The V end lost 3 bases, the J end lost 4 bases, and 10 bases lay between the germline ends. Germline V gene lookup returns CDR1 SGHTA and CDR2 FQGNSA. The CDR3 extends over 15 amino acids. The chain joins TRBV7-2 to TRBJ1-6; D perhaps matches TRBD1 (6 bases). Sampling took place from a patient whose treatment included neoadjuvant chemotherapy. This TCR came from a human donor with bladder cancer that did not respond to neoadjuvant chemotherapy. Here the CDR3 reads CASSFGGPYNSPLHF. The CDR3 nucleotides are TGTGCCAGCAGCTTTGGGGGGCCATATAATTCACCCCTCCACTTT.